Listed below are T cell receptor beta chains from one sample, sequenced in a study of T-cell reconstitution after alpha-beta-depleted transplantation in children. From the PCR reads, TCRdb called clonotypes with MiXCR, one entry per CDR3 protein. The sample carries some 590,000 distinct CDR3 sequences, roughly a tenth recorded once. The material was PBMCs from the stem cell graft donor, obtained from the stem cell graft. The receptor set was obtained from a human donor who donated a stem cell graft to a child with acute myeloid leukemia. Each CDR3 is given with its conserved first and last residue. Rows may omit the clone size; those that give it use once, few, many or a size class.

v_call clone_size cdr3_aa
TRBV6-2/TRBV6-3 NA CASSYGRAGEETQYF
TRBV6-5 many CASSSLPGPLLAKNIQYF
TRBV9 NA CASSERERSLYNEQFF
TRBV20-1 many CSASHRIIYNEQFF
TRBV11-2 few CASSPLGRGNSPLHF
TRBV7-3 NA CASSSGQPGNTIYF
TRBV27 NA CASSKVLAAGSDTQYF
TRBV25-1 NA CASSDGVDTEAFF
TRBV12-3/TRBV12-4 few CTSSLAGQGALWGANVLTF
TRBV20-1 many CSAPDWGGPTDTQYF
TRBV7-9 many CASSPRTSVSYEQYF
TRBV20-1 many CSASFSRAYEQYF
TRBV30 many CAWMPRKFTGELFF
TRBV6-5 NA CASSYSKWTGGLAIYF
TRBV6-1 NA CASSGGRGLSGANVLTF
TRBV7-9 NA CASSFPGTSPLDNEQFF
TRBV4-2 few CASSRGQGAGGYTF
TRBV3-1 few CASSQGPTSQETQYF
TRBV6-6 few CASKTRGGETQYF
TRBV19 few CASSIGDRGGSEQFF
TRBV3-1 few CASSGDLEGTQYF
TRBV7-8 NA CASHYTGGTAGEQFF
TRBV30 few CAWSVTGDTQYF
TRBV29-1 NA CSVDRSLKTDTQYF
TRBV7-2 NA CASSFVQRGSYEQYF
TRBV3-1 many CASSLTRQDTQYF
TRBV9 few CASSGSGQVTNTEAFF
TRBV4-1 NA CASSLERDRNVLTF
TRBV7-9 few CASTSLDGYNEQFF
TRBV10-3 many CAIKGDLSSYEQYF
TRBV20-1 NA CSASGGAGLTYNEQFF